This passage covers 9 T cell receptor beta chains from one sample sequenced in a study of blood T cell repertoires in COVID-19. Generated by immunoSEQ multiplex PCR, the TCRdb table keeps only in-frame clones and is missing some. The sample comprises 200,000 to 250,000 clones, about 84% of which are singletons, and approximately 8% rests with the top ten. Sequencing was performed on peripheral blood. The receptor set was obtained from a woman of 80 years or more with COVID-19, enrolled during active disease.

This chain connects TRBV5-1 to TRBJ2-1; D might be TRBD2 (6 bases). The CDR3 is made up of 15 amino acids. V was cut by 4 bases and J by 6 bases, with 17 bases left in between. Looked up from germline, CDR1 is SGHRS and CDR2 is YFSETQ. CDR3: CASSRASAGSNEQFF. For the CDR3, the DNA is TGCGCCAGCAGCCGTGCATCGGCGGGGAGCAATGAGCAGTTCTTC. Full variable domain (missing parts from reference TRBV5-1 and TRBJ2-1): KAGVTQTPRYLIKTRGQQVTLSCSPISGHRSVSWYQQTPGQGLQFLFEYFSETQRNKGNFPGRFSGRQFSNSRSEMNVSTLELGDSALYLCASSRASAGSNEQFFGPGTRLTVL.

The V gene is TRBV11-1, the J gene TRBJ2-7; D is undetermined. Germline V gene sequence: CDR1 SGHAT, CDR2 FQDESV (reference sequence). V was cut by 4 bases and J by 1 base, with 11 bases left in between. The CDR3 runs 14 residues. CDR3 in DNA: TGTGCCAGCAGCTGGAGTAGCCCGTCCTACGAGCAGTACTTC. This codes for CASSWSSPSYEQYF.

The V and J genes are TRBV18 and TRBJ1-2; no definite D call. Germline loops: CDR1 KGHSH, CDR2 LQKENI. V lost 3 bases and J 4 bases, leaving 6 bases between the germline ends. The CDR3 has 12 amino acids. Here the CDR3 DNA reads TGTGCCAGCTCACCGGGAGTCTATGGCTACACCTTC. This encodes CASSPGVYGYTF. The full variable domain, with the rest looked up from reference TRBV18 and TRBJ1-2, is NAGVMQNPRHLVRRRGQEARLRCSPMKGHSHVYWYRQLPEEGLKFMVYLQKENIIDESGMPKERFSAEFPKEGPSILRIQQVVRGDSAAYFCASSPGVYGYTFGSGTRLTVV.

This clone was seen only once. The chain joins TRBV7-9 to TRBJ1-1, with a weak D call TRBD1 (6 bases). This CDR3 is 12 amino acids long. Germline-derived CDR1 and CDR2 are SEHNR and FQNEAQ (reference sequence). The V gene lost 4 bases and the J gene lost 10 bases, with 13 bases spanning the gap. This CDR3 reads CASSSNNRAAFF. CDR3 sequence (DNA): TGTGCCAGCAGCTCTAATAACAGGGCAGCTTTCTTT.

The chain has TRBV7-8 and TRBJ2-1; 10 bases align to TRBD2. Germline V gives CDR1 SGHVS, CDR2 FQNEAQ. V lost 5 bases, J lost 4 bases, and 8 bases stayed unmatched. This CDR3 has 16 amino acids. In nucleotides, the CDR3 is TGTGCCAGCAGCCAGAGCGGGAGGGCCGGGTACAATGAGCAGTTCTTC. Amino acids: CASSQSGRAGYNEQFF.

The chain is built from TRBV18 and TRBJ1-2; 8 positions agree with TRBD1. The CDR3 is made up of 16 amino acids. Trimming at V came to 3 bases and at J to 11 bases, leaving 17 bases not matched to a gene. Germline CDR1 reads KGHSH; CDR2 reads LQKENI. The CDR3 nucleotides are TGTGCCAGCTCACCGCCGGGGATAGGACAGGGTGTTCCGTACACCTTC. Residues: CASSPPGIGQGVPYTF.

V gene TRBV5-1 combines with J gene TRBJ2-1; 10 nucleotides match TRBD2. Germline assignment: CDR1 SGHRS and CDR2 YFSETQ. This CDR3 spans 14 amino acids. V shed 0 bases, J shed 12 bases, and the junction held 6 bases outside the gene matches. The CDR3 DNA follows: TGCGCCAGCAGCTTGGCCCTAGCGGGAGTGGTGCAGTTCTTC. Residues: CASSLALAGVVQFF.

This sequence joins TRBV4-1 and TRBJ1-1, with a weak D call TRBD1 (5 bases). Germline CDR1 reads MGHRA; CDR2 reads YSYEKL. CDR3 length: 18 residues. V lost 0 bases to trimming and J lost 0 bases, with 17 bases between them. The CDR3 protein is CASSQEGGQGGMNTEAFF. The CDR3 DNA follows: TGCGCCAGCAGCCAAGAGGGAGGGCAGGGAGGCATGAACACTGAAGCTTTCTTT.

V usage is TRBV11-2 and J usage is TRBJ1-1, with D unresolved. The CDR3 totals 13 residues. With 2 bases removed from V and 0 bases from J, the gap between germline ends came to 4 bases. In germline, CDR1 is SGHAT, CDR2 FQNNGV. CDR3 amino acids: CASSLTLNTEAFF. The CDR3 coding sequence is TGTGCCAGCAGCTTAACACTGAACACTGAAGCTTTCTTT.